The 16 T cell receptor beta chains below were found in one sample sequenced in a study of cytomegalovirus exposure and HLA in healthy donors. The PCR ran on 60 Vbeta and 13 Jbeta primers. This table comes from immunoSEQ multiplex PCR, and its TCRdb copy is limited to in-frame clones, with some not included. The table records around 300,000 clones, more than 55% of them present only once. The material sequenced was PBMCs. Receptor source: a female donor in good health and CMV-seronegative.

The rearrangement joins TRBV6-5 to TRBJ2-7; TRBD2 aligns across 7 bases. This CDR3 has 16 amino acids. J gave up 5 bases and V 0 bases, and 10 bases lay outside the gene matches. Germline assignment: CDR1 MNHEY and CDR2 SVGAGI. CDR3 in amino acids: CASSYSFGRTIHEQYF. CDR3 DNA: TGTGCCAGCAGTTACTCGTTCGGGAGGACCATCCACGAGCAGTACTTC.

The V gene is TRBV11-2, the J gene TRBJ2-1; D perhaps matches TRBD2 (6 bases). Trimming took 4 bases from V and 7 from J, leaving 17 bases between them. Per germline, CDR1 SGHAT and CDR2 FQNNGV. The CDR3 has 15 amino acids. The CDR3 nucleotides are TGTGCCAGCAGCTCAGCCCCGGGAGAGCTGAATGAGCAGTTCTTC. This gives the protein CASSSAPGELNEQFF. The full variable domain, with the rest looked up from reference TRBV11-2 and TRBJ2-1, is EAGVAQSPRYKIIEKRQSVAFWCNPISGHATLYWYQQILGQGPKLLIQFQNNGVVDDSQLPKDRFSAERLKGVDSTLKIQPAKLEDSAVYLCASSSAPGELNEQFFGPGTRLTVL.

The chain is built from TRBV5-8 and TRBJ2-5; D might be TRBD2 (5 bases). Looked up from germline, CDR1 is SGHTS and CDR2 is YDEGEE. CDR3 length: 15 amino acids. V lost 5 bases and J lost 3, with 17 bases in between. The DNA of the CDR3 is TGTGCCAGCAGGGGAGAAGGGAAAGGAGAAGAGACCCAGTACTTC. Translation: CASRGEGKGEETQYF. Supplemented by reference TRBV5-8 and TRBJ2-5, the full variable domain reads EAGVTQSPTHLIKTRGQQATLRCSPISGHTSVYWYQQALGLGLQFLLWYDEGEERNRGNFPPRFSGRQFPNYSSELNVNALELEDSALYLCASRGEGKGEETQYFGPGTRLLVL.

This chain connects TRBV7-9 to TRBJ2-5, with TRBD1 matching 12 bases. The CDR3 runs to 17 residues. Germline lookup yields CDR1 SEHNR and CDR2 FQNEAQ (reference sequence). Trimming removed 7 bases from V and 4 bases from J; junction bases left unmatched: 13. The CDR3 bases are TGTGCCAGCACCTTGATCGCCGGGACAGGGGGCCTAGAGACCCAGTACTTC. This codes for CASTLIAGTGGLETQYF. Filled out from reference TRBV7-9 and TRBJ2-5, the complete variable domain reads DTGVSQNPRHKITKRGQNVTFRCDPISEHNRLYWYRQTLGQGPEFLTYFQNEAQLEKSRLLSDRFSAERPKGSFSTLEIQRTEQGDSAMYLCASTLIAGTGGLETQYFGPGTRLLVL.

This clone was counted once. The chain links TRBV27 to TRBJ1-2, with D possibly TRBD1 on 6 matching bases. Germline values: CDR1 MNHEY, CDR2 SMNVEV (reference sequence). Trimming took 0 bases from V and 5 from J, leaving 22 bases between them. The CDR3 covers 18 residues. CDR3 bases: TGTGCCAGCAGTTTATCAGGGCGATCAGGGGCGTATCCTTATGGCTACACCTTC. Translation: CASSLSGRSGAYPYGYTF.

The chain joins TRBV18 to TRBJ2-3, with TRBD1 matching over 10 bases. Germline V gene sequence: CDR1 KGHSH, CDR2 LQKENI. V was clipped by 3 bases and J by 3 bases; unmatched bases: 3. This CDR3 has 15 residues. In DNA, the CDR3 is TGTGCCAGCTCACCCCGGGACAGGGGTACAGATACGCAGTATTTT. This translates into CASSPRDRGTDTQYF.

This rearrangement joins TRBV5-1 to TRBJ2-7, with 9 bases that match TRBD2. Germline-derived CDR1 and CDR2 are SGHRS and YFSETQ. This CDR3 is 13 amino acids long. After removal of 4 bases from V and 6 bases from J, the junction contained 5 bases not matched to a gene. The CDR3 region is CASSPSLAGEQYF. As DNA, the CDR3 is TGCGCCAGCAGCCCCTCACTAGCGGGCGAGCAGTACTTC.

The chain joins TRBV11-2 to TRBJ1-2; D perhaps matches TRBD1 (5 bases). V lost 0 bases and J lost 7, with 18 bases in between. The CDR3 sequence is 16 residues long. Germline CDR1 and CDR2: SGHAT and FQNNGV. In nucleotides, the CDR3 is TGTGCCAGCAGCTTAGACGGAGACAGCTCCTGGGGTGGCTACACCTTC. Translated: CASSLDGDSSWGGYTF. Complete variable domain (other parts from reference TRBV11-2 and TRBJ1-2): EAGVAQSPRYKIIEKRQSVAFWCNPISGHATLYWYQQILGQGPKLLIQFQNNGVVDDSQLPKDRFSAERLKGVDSTLKIQPAKLEDSAVYLCASSLDGDSSWGGYTFGSGTRLTVV.

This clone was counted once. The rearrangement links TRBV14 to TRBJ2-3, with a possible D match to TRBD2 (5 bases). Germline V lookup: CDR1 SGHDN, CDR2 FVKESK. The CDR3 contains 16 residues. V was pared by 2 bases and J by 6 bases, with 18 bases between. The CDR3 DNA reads TGTGCCAGCAGCCAACAGTCTCCGGGGTATTGGGATACGCAGTATTTT. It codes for CASSQQSPGYWDTQYF. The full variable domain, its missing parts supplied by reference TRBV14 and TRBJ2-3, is EAGVTQFPSHSVIEKGQTVTLRCDPISGHDNLYWYRRVMGKEIKFLLHFVKESKQDESGMPNNRFLAERTGGTYSTLKVQPAELEDSGVYFCASSQQSPGYWDTQYFGPGTRLTVL.

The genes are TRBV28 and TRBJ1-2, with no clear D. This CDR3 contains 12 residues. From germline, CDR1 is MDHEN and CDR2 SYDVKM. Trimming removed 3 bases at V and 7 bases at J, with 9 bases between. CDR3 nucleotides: TGTGCCAGCAGTTTGGCAGTGGTTGGCTACACCTTC. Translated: CASSLAVVGYTF.

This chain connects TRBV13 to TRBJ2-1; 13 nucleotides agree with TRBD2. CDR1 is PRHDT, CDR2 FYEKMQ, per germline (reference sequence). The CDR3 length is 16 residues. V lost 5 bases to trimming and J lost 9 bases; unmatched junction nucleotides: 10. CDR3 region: CASSPRGTSGNTEQFF. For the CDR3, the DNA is TGTGCCAGCAGCCCCCGGGGGACTAGCGGGAATACTGAGCAGTTCTTC.

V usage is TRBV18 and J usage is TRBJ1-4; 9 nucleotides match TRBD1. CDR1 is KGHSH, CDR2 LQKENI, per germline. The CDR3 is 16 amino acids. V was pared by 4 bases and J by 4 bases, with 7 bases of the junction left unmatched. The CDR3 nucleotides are TGTGCCAGCTCACAGGAACAGGGGGCGTTTAATGAAAAACTGTTTTTT. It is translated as CASSQEQGAFNEKLFF.

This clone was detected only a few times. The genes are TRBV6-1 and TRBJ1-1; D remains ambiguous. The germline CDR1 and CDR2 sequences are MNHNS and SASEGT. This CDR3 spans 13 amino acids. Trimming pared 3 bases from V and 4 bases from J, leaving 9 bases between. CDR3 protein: CASSEGRSTEAFF. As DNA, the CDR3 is TGTGCCAGCAGTGAGGGCAGGTCCACTGAAGCTTTCTTT.

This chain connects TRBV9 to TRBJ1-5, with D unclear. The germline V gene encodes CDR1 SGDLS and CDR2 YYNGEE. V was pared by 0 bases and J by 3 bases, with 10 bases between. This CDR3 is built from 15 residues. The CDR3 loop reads CASSVDRGFNQPQHF. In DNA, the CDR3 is TGTGCCAGCAGCGTAGATCGCGGCTTCAATCAGCCCCAGCATTTT.

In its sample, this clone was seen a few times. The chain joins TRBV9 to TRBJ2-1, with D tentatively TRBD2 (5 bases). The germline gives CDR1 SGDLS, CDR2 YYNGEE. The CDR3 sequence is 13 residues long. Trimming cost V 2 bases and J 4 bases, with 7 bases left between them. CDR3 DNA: TGTGCCAGCAGCGTGAGCGGTTACAATGAGCAGTTCTTC. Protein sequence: CASSVSGYNEQFF.

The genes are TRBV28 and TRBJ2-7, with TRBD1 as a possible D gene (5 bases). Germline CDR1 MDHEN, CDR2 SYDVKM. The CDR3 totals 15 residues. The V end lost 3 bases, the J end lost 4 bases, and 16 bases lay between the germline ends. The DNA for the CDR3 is TGTGCCAGCAGTTTCGAAATATTAAAGGGGTACGAGCAGTACTTC. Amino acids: CASSFEILKGYEQYF.